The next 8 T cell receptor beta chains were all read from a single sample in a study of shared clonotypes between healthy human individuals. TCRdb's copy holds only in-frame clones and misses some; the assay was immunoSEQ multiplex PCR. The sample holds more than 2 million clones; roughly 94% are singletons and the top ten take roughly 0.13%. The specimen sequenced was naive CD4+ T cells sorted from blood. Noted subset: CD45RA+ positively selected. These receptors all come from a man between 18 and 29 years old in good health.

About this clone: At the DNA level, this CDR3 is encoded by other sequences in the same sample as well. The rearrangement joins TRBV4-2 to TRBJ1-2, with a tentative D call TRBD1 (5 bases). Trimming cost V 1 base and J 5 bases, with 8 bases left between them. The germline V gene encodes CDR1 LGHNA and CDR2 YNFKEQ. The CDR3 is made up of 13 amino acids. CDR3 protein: CASSQGDGYGYTF. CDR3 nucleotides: TGTGCCAGCAGCCAAGGGGACGGGTATGGCTACACCTTC.

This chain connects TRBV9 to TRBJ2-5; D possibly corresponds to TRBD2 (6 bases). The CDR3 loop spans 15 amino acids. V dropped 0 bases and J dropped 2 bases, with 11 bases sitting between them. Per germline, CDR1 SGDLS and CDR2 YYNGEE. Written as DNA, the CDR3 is TGTGCCAGCAGCGTAGAGGGTCTAGCGCAAGAGACCCAGTACTTC. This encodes CASSVEGLAQETQYF. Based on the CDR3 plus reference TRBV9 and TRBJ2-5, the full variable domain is DSGVTQTPKHLITATGQRVTLRCSPRSGDLSVYWYQQSLDQGLQFLIQYYNGEERAKGNILERFSAQQFPDLHSELNLSSLELGDSALYFCASSVEGLAQETQYFGPGTRLLVL.

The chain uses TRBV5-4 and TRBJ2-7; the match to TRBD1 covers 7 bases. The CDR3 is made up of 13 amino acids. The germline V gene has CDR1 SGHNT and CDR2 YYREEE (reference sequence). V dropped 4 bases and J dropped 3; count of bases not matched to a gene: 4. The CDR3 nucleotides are TGTGCCAGCAGCCGACAGGGCAACTACGAGCAGTACTTC. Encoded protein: CASSRQGNYEQYF.

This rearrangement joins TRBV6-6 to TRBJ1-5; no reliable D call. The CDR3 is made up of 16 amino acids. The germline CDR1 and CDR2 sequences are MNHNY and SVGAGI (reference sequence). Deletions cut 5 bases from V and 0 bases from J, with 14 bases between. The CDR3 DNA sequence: TGTGCCAGCAGTCACCGGGCCCTGAATAGCAATCAGCCCCAGCATTTT. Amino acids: CASSHRALNSNQPQHF.

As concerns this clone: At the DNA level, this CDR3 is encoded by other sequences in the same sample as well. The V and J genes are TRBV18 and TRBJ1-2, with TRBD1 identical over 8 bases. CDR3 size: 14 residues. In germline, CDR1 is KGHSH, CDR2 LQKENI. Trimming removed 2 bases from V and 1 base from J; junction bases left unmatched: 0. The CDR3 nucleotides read TGTGCCAGCTCACCAGGACAGGGTAACTATGGCTACACCTTC. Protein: CASSPGQGNYGYTF.

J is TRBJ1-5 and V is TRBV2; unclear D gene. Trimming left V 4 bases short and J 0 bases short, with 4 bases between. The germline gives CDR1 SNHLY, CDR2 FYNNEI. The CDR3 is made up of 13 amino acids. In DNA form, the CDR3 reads TGTGCCAGCAGTGTTAGTAGCAATCAGCCCCAGCATTTT. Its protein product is CASSVSSNQPQHF.

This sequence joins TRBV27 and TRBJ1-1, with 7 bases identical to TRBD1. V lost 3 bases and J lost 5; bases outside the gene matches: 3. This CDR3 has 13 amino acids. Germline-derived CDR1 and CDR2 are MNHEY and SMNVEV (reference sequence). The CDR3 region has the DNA TGTGCCAGCAGTTTCTCAGGGGGAACTGAAGCTTTCTTT. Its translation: CASSFSGGTEAFF.

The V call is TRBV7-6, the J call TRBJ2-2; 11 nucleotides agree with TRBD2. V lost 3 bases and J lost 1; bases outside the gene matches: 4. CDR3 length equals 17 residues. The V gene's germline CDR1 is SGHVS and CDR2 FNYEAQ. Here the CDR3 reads CASSLGTSGLNTGELFF. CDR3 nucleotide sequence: TGTGCCAGCAGCTTGGGGACTAGCGGCCTGAACACCGGGGAGCTGTTTTTT.